One sample yielded the 28 T cell receptor beta chains listed below, sequenced in a study of cytomegalovirus exposure and HLA in healthy donors. It was with 60 Vbeta and 13 Jbeta primers that the PCR ran. Generated by immunoSEQ multiplex PCR, the TCRdb table keeps only in-frame clones and is missing some. This table has under 150,000 clones, roughly two thirds appearing once. The sequencing input was PBMCs. These receptors all come from a woman aged 40 to 49 in good health and CMV-seronegative.

In its sample, this clone was seen a few times. Germline and junction disagree at one end, which may indicate a read error. The V call is TRBV6-5, the J call TRBJ1-3; 8 bases are shared with TRBD1. Per the germline V gene, CDR1 is MNHEY and CDR2 is SVGAGI. The CDR3 is made up of 13 amino acids. CDR3 loop: CASRGQGGDTIYF. The CDR3 nucleotides read TGTGCCAGCAGAGGACAGGGTGGAGACACCATATATTTT.

This chain links TRBV28 with TRBJ1-1; TRBD1 is a possible D gene (5 bases). V lost 6 bases and J lost 3, with 14 bases in between. The CDR3 is 14 amino acids. Looked up from germline, CDR1 is MDHEN and CDR2 is SYDVKM. The CDR3 sequence: CASRGGSRDTEAFF. The CDR3 nucleotides are TGTGCCAGCAGGGGGGGGAGTAGGGACACTGAAGCTTTCTTT.

This chain uses TRBV13 with TRBJ2-3; tentatively, D is TRBD2 (5 bases). In germline, CDR1 is PRHDT, CDR2 FYEKMQ (reference sequence). Trimming shortened V by 1 base and J by 7 bases, and 9 bases separated the two germline ends. This CDR3 has 13 residues. The CDR3 nucleotides are TGTGCCAGCAGCTTAGTTGGAGGACATACGCAGTATTTT. Protein sequence: CASSLVGGHTQYF.

The rearrangement links TRBV27 to TRBJ2-7, with 10 positions matching TRBD2. The CDR3 runs 15 residues. The ends lost 2 bases at V and 2 bases at J; junction bases unmatched: 3. Looked up from germline, CDR1 is MNHEY and CDR2 is SMNVEV (reference sequence). CDR3 region: CASSLTSGGAYEQYF. The DNA for the CDR3 is TGTGCCAGCAGTTTAACAAGCGGGGGGGCCTACGAGCAGTACTTC.

V usage is TRBV7-9 and J usage is TRBJ1-2; D call uncertain. Germline CDR1 reads SEHNR; CDR2 reads FQNEAQ (reference sequence). The CDR3 length is 15 residues. Trimming removed 0 bases at V and 4 bases at J, with 12 bases between. DNA of the CDR3: TGTGCCAGCAGCTTAGCGGAGACGTCTGGCTATGGCTACACCTTC. Protein: CASSLAETSGYGYTF.

J is TRBJ2-1 and V is TRBV5-1, with 9 nucleotides matching TRBD2. With V trimmed by 4 bases and J by 9 bases, 8 bases remained unmatched. Germline V gene sequence: CDR1 SGHRS, CDR2 YFSETQ. The CDR3 extends over 14 amino acids. CDR3 protein: CASSQTGLAVEQFF. Written as DNA, the CDR3 is TGCGCCAGCAGCCAAACGGGACTAGCAGTTGAGCAGTTCTTC.

The chain uses TRBV5-4 and TRBJ2-2, with 13 bases aligning to TRBD2. The CDR3 is 19 amino acids. The V gene end was trimmed by 1 base and the J gene end by 1 base; junction bases not matched to a gene: 7. The germline V gene has CDR1 SGHNT and CDR2 YYREEE (reference sequence). The CDR3 DNA is TGTGCCAGCAGCTTGACAGGACTAGCGGGGGTTCGGAACACCGGGGAGCTGTTTTTT. It specifies CASSLTGLAGVRNTGELFF.

The chain recombines TRBV19 with TRBJ1-2; TRBD1 matches at 8 bases. Germline V gives CDR1 LNHDA, CDR2 SQIVND (reference sequence). CDR3 size: 16 residues. Trimming at V came to 4 bases and at J to 3 bases, leaving 10 bases not matched to a gene. CDR3 protein: CASSRPSTGADYGYTF. The CDR3 region has the DNA TGTGCCAGTAGTAGACCCTCGACAGGGGCGGACTATGGCTACACCTTC.

The CDR3 loop reads CASTPTWQPQHF. The CDR3 nucleotides are TGCGCCAGCACCCCGACTTGGCAGCCCCAGCATTTT. The chain uses TRBV23-1 and TRBJ1-5; D is uncertain. TRBV23-1 is an open reading frame whose function is uncertain. Deletions cut 7 bases from V and 7 bases from J, with 11 bases between. CDR3 size: 12 residues.

The genes are TRBV10-2 and TRBJ1-3; D might be TRBD1 (5 bases). Germline assignment: CDR1 WSHSY and CDR2 SAAADI. The CDR3 spans 15 residues. V was cut by 7 bases and J by 0 bases, with 13 bases left in between. The CDR3 sequence is CASTSGGFSGNTIYF. The CDR3 DNA follows: TGCGCCAGCACATCCGGGGGTTTCTCTGGAAACACCATATATTTT.

This rearrangement joins TRBV19 to TRBJ1-6; unclear D gene. The CDR3 sequence is 17 residues long. V gave up 3 bases and J gave up 10 bases, with 22 bases separating them. The V gene's germline CDR1 is LNHDA and CDR2 SQIVND (reference sequence). The CDR3 DNA follows: TGTGCCAGTAGTATGAAGGTAGCGCTCAGTGCGGGGTCACCCCTCCACTTT. Its protein product is CASSMKVALSAGSPLHF. Full variable domain (rest looked up from reference TRBV19 and TRBJ1-6): DGGITQSPKYLFRKEGQNVTLSCEQNLNHDAMYWYRQDPGQGLRLIYYSQIVNDFQKGDIAEGYSVSREKKESFPLTVTSAQKNPTAFYLCASSMKVALSAGSPLHFGNGTRLTVT.

The CDR3 spells CASSLASGETQYF. DNA for the CDR3: TGTGCCAGCAGTTTAGCCTCCGGAGAGACCCAGTACTTC. The chain links TRBV28 to TRBJ2-5; no definite D call. V gave up 2 bases and J gave up 4 bases, with 8 bases separating them. Germline CDR1 MDHEN, CDR2 SYDVKM. The CDR3 covers 13 residues.

The genes are TRBV6-1 and TRBJ1-2; D ambiguous. V lost 2 bases to trimming and J lost 10 bases, with 20 bases between them. The germline V gene encodes CDR1 MNHNS and CDR2 SASEGT. The CDR3 length is 15 residues. CDR3 amino acids: CASSENVTPRRVYTF. In DNA, the CDR3 is TGTGCCAGCAGTGAAAACGTGACCCCGCGGAGAGTCTACACCTTC.

The chain is built from TRBV6-5 and TRBJ2-5, with 11 bases identical to TRBD2. V lost 6 bases to trimming and J lost 14 bases; unmatched junction nucleotides: 11. The germline V gene encodes CDR1 MNHEY and CDR2 SVGAGI. The CDR3 is 13 residues long. CDR3 region: CASSDGLAGQLYF. CDR3 coding DNA: TGTGCCAGCAGCGACGGACTAGCGGGTCAATTATACTTC.

The chain combines TRBV6-1 with TRBJ1-2; D is unresolved. Per germline, CDR1 MNHNS and CDR2 SASEGT. V was clipped by 5 bases and J by 4 bases, with 17 bases between them. The CDR3 contains 15 residues. CDR3 nucleotides: TGTGCCAGCAGTACTCAAGGCTCGGGTGTCTATGGCTACACCTTC. Residues: CASSTQGSGVYGYTF.

The rearrangement uses TRBV7-2 and TRBJ1-2; the D is unclear. The CDR3 is 13 residues long. CDR1 SGHTA and CDR2 FQGNSA come from the germline V gene. The ends were cut back, 3 bases at V and 4 bases at J, with 9 bases in the middle. For the CDR3, the DNA is TGTGCCAGCAGCTTCTCGGAGGGCTATGGCTACACCTTC. Translation gives CASSFSEGYGYTF.

This clone was seen only a few times. The rearrangement uses TRBV27 and TRBJ1-4, with 10 positions matching TRBD1. V lost 5 bases, J lost 8 bases, and 11 bases stayed unmatched. CDR1 and CDR2 (germline): MNHEY, SMNVEV (reference sequence). The CDR3 sequence is 16 residues long. The CDR3 region has the DNA TGTGCCAGCAGTCTTTCCGGGACAGGGGTCAGGGAAAAACTGTTTTTT. As protein: CASSLSGTGVREKLFF.

The chain combines TRBV2 with TRBJ2-7, with TRBD1 identical over 8 bases. This CDR3 contains 15 residues. Per germline, CDR1 SNHLY and CDR2 FYNNEI. Losses at the gene ends were 2 bases for V and 2 bases for J; bases not matched to a gene: 5. The CDR3 DNA reads TGTGCCAGCAGTGAAACAGGGGGTATTGCCTACGAGCAGTACTTC. Translating gives CASSETGGIAYEQYF.

The chain combines TRBV28 with TRBJ1-2; TRBD1 matches 10 bases. Germline-derived CDR1 and CDR2 are MDHEN and SYDVKM. This CDR3 contains 18 residues. The trim removed 7 bases at V and 1 base at J, leaving 15 bases unmatched. Here the CDR3 DNA reads TGTGCCAGCAACCGGGTGGGAGGGGGACAGGGGTTTAACTATGGCTACACCTTC. Amino acids: CASNRVGGGQGFNYGYTF.

The chain carries TRBV4-3 and TRBJ2-3, with 9 bases aligning to TRBD1. The germline V gene has CDR1 LGHNA and CDR2 YSLEER. This CDR3 is built from 17 residues. Losses at the gene ends were 0 bases for V and 4 bases for J; bases not matched to a gene: 8. CDR3 in DNA: TGCGCCAGCAGCCAAGATAGAACAGGGGGCTGGGCAGATACGCAGTATTTT. This sequence encodes CASSQDRTGGWADTQYF.

The chain carries TRBV6-6 and TRBJ1-3; D is unclear. The ends were cut back, 2 bases at V and 4 bases at J, with 9 bases in the middle. CDR1 MNHNY and CDR2 SVGAGI come from the germline V gene (reference sequence). This CDR3 contains 14 residues. CDR3 sequence (DNA): TGTGCCAGCAGTTACGTATTCGGGGGAAACACCATATATTTT. Amino acid sequence: CASSYVFGGNTIYF.

The chain uses TRBV2 and TRBJ1-2; 7 bases line up with TRBD1. Germline values: CDR1 SNHLY, CDR2 FYNNEI. The CDR3 extends over 17 amino acids. V dropped 6 bases and J dropped 7; count of bases not matched to a gene: 20. This CDR3 reads CASRGKAGGTLVGGYTF. CDR3 coding DNA: TGTGCCAGCAGGGGGAAGGCAGGGGGAACGCTCGTGGGTGGCTACACCTTC.

This clone appeared a single time. The chain is built from TRBV28 and TRBJ2-5; D is possibly TRBD1 (5 bases). From germline, CDR1 is MDHEN and CDR2 SYDVKM. This CDR3 region has 14 residues. Trimming shortened V by 2 bases and J by 5 bases, and 12 bases separated the two germline ends. For the CDR3, the DNA is TGTGCCAGCAGTTTACAGGGCGGTCCGGAGACCCAGTACTTC. It translates to CASSLQGGPETQYF. The variable domain in full, with the rest retrieved from reference TRBV28 and TRBJ2-5, is DVKVTQSSRYLVKRTGEKVFLECVQDMDHENMFWYRQDPGLGLRLIYFSYDVKMKEKGDIPEGYSVSREKKERFSLILESASTNQTSMYLCASSLQGGPETQYFGPGTRLLVL.

The chain carries TRBV29-1 and TRBJ2-5; a possible D gene is TRBD1 (5 bases). V gave up 2 bases and J gave up 3 bases, with 10 bases separating them. The V gene's germline CDR1 is SQVTM and CDR2 ANQGSEA. This CDR3 is 13 amino acids long. This chain's CDR3 is CSVEIDSEETQYF. The CDR3 DNA reads as TGCAGCGTTGAAATCGACAGTGAAGAGACCCAGTACTTC.

This sequence joins TRBV11-2 and TRBJ2-1; 8 bases are shared with TRBD2. Germline V gives CDR1 SGHAT, CDR2 FQNNGV. With 1 base clipped from V and 4 bases from J, the junction kept 0 bases outside the gene matches. The CDR3 has 14 residues. In nucleotides, the CDR3 is TGTGCCAGCAGCTTAGTAGCGGGGTACAATGAGCAGTTCTTC. Translated, it gives CASSLVAGYNEQFF. Together with reference TRBV11-2 and TRBJ2-1, the CDR3 gives the full variable domain: EAGVAQSPRYKIIEKRQSVAFWCNPISGHATLYWYQQILGQGPKLLIQFQNNGVVDDSQLPKDRFSAERLKGVDSTLKIQPAKLEDSAVYLCASSLVAGYNEQFFGPGTRLTVL.

The chain joins TRBV7-9 to TRBJ1-1, with 9 bases that match TRBD1. Germline lookup yields CDR1 SEHNR and CDR2 FQNEAQ (reference sequence). This CDR3 contains 15 residues. V shed 5 bases, J shed 5 bases, and the junction held 9 bases outside the gene matches. CDR3 amino acids: CASSLGQGRITEAFF. The CDR3 coding sequence is TGTGCCAGCAGCCTCGGACAGGGGAGGATAACTGAAGCTTTCTTT.

The CDR3 nucleotides read TGTGCCAGCTCAAGGACAGAGTCCTACGAGCAGTACTTC. Protein sequence: CASSRTESYEQYF. The gene calls are TRBV18 and TRBJ2-7, with D possibly TRBD1 on 6 matching bases. CDR1 KGHSH and CDR2 LQKENI come from the germline V gene. Between the trimmed V and J ends, which lost 5 bases and 1 base, there was a span of 9 bases. This CDR3 is 13 amino acids long.

The gene calls are TRBV18 and TRBJ2-7, with TRBD1 as a possible D gene (6 bases). The CDR3 extends over 17 amino acids. V dropped 1 base and J dropped 0 bases, with 16 bases sitting between them. Germline assignment: CDR1 KGHSH and CDR2 LQKENI. The CDR3 protein is CASSPLPSTGSSYEQYV. The CDR3 nucleotides are TGTGCCAGCTCACCACTACCTAGTACAGGGAGCTCCTACGAGCAGTACGTC.